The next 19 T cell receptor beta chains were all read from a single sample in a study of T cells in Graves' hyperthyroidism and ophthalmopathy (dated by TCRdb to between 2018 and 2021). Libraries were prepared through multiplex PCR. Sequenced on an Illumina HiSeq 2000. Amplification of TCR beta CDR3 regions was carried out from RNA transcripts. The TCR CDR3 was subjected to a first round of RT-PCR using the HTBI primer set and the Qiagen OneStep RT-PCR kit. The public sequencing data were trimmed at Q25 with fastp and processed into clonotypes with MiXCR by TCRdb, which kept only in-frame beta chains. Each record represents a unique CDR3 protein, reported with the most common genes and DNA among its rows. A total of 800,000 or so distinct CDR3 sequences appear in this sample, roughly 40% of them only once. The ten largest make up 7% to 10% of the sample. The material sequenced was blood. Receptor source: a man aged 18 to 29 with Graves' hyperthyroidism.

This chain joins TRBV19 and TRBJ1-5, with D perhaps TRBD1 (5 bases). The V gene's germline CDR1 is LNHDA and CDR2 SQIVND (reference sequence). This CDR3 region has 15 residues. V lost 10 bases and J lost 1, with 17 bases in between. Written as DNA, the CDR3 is TGTGCCAATACGGATGTAAGGGGCAGCAATCAGCCCCAGCATTTT. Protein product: CANTDVRGSNQPQHF.

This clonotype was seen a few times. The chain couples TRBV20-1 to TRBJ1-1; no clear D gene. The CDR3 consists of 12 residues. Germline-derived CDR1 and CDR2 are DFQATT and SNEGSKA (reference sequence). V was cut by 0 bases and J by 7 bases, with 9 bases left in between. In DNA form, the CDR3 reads TGCAGTGCTAGAGACCGGGTCCTTGAAGCTTTCTTT. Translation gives CSARDRVLEAFF.

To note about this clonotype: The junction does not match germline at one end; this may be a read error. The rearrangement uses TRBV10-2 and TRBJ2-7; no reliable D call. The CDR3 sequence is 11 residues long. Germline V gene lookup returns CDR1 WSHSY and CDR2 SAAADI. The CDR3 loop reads CASSPSYKQYF. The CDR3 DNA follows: TGCGCCAGCAGTCCTTCCTACAAGCAGTACTTC.

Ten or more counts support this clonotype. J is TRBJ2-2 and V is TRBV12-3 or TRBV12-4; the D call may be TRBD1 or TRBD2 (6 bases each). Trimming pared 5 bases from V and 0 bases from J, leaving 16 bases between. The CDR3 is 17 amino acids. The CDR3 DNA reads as TGTGCCAGCAGTCCCACCTGGGGGGCGGCGAACACCGGGGAGCTGTTTTTT. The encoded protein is CASSPTWGAANTGELFF.

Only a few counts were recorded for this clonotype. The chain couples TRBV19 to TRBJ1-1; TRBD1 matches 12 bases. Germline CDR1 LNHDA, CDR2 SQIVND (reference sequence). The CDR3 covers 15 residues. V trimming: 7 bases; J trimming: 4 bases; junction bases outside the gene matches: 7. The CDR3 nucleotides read TGTGCCAGTAATGAAGGGACAGGGGGCCGCACTGAAGCTTTCTTT. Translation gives CASNEGTGGRTEAFF. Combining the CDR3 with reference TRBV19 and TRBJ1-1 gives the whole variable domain DGGITQSPKYLFRKEGQNVTLSCEQNLNHDAMYWYRQDPGQGLRLIYYSQIVNDFQKGDIAEGYSVSREKKESFPLTVTSAQKNPTAFYLCASNEGTGGRTEAFFGQGTRLTVV.

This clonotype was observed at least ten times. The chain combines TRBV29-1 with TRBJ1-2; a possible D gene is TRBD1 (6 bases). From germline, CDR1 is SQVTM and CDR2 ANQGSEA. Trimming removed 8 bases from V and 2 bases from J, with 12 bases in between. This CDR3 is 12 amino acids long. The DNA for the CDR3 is TGCAGCACTTGGGGGCAGAACTATGGCTACACCTTC. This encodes CSTWGQNYGYTF. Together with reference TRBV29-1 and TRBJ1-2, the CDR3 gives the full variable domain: SAVISQKPSRDICQRGTSLTIQCQVDSQVTMMFWYRQQPGQSLTLIATANQGSEATYESGFVIDKFPISRPNLTFSTLTVSNMSPEDSSIYLCSTWGQNYGYTFGSGTRLTVV.

The CDR3 DNA reads as TGCGCCAGCAGTCCGACAGGGGTTGGGGGTCAGCCCCAGCATTTT. This encodes CASSPTGVGGQPQHF. The chain links TRBV4-1 to TRBJ1-5; 8 nucleotides line up with TRBD1. Germline loops: CDR1 MGHRA, CDR2 YSYEKL. The CDR3 spans 15 residues. V shed 6 bases and J 6 bases; nucleotides not matched to a gene: 10.

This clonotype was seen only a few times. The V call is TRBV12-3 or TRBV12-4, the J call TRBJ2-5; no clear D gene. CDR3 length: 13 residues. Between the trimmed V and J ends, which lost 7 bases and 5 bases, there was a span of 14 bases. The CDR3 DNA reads TGTGCCAGCACCCCTGGGCCTAGGGAGACCCAGTACTTC. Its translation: CASTPGPRETQYF.

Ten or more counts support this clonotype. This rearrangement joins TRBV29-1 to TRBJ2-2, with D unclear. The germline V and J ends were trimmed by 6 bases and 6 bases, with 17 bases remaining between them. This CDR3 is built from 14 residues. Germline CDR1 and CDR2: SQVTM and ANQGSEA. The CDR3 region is CSVGASLEPGELFF. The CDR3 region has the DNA TGCAGCGTCGGCGCGTCGTTGGAACCCGGGGAGCTGTTTTTT.

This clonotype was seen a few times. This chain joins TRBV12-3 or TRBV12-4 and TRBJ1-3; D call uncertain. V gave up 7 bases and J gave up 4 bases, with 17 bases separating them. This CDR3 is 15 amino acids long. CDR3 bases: TGTGCCAGCACTCTAGCGGTTCTTCCCGGAAACACCATATATTTT. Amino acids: CASTLAVLPGNTIYF.

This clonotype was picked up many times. The CDR3 DNA sequence: TGTGCCAGTAGTACAGGGTTGAACACCGGGGAGCTGTTTTTT. Its protein product is CASSTGLNTGELFF. The rearrangement uses TRBV19 and TRBJ2-2, with D possibly TRBD1 on 5 matching bases. V lost 4 bases to trimming and J lost 1 base, with 7 bases between them. CDR1 is LNHDA, CDR2 SQIVND, per germline (reference sequence). This CDR3 contains 14 residues.

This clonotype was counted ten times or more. CDR3 loop: CASSIDTGTEAFF. The DNA of the CDR3 is TGTGCCAGTAGTATAGATACGGGCACTGAAGCTTTCTTT. The rearrangement joins TRBV19 to TRBJ1-1; no firm D call. Per germline, CDR1 LNHDA and CDR2 SQIVND (reference sequence). This CDR3 region has 13 residues. Between the trimmed V and J ends, which lost 0 bases and 4 bases, there was a span of 6 bases.

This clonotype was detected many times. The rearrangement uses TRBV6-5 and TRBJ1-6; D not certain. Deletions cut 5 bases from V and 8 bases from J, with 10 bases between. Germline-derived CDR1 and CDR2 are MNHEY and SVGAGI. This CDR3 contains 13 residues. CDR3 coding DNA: TGTGCCAGCAGTAGGAACGAAGATTCACCCCTCCACTTT. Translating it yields CASSRNEDSPLHF.

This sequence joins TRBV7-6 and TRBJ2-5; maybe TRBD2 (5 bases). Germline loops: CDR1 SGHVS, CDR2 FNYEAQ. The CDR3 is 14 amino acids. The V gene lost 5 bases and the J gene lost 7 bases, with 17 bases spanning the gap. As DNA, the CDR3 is TGTGCCAGCAGCGATCCCTTGAGGGTAGGGACCCAGTACTTC. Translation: CASSDPLRVGTQYF.

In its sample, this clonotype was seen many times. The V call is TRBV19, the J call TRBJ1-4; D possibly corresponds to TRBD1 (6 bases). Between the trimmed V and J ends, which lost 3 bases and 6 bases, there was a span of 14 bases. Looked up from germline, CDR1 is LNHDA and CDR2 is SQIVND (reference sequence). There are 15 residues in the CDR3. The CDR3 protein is CASSITGTHDEKLFF. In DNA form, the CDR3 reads TGTGCCAGTAGTATTACAGGGACACATGATGAAAAACTGTTTTTT.

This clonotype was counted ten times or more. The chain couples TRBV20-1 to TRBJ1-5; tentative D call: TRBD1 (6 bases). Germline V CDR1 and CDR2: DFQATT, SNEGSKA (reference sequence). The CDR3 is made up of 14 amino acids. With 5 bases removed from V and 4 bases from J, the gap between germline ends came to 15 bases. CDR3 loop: CSALTGTSNQPQHF. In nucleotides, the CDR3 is TGCAGTGCTCTGACCGGGACATCAAATCAGCCCCAGCATTTT.

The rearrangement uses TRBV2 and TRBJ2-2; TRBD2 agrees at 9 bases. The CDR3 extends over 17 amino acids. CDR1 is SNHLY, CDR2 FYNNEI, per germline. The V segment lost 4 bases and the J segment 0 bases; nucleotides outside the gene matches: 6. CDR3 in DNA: TGTGCCAGCAGTGGGACTACTAGCGGGCCGAACACCGGGGAGCTGTTTTTT. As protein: CASSGTTSGPNTGELFF. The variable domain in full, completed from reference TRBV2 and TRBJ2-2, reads EPEVTQTPSHQVTQMGQEVILRCVPISNHLYFYWYRQILGQKVEFLVSFYNNEISEKSEIFDDQFSVERPDGSNFTLKIRSTKLEDSAMYFCASSGTTSGPNTGELFFGEGSRLTVL.

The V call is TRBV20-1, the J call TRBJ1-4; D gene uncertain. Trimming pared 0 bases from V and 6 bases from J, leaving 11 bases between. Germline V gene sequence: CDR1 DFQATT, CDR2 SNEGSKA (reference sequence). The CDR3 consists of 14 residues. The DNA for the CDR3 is TGCAGTGCTAGAGACCCCAGGAGGCATGAAAAACTGTTTTTT. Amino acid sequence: CSARDPRRHEKLFF.

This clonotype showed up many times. As DNA, the CDR3 is TGTGCCACCAGCAGAGACAAGCGCGGAAACACCATATATTTT. It specifies CATSRDKRGNTIYF. The chain recombines TRBV15 with TRBJ1-3; no clear D gene. Germline V gene lookup returns CDR1 LNHNV and CDR2 YYDKDF (reference sequence). The CDR3 contains 14 residues. The V end lost 0 bases, the J end lost 4 bases, and 7 bases lay between the germline ends.